These 21 T cell receptor beta chains were all obtained from the same sample, sequenced in a study of T cells in Graves' hyperthyroidism and ophthalmopathy (dated by TCRdb to between 2018 and 2020). Libraries were prepared through multiplex PCR. Reads for this sample came from an Illumina HiSeq 2000. The TCR beta CDR3 regions were amplified from RNA transcripts. A first-round RT-PCR of the TCR CDR3 used the HTBI primer set with the Qiagen OneStep RT-PCR kit. TCRdb passed the public sequencing reads through fastp at Q25 and MiXCR, retaining productive beta sequences. Rows with a matching CDR3 protein are joined into one entry that keeps the most common DNA and genes. Recorded for this sample are 250,000 to 350,000 distinct CDR3 sequences; about 18% of them occurred a single time. The ten largest clonotypes hold roughly 50% of the sample. Sequencing was performed on blood. The receptors shown here come from a woman in her sixties or seventies with Graves' ophthalmopathy.

The chain carries TRBV19 and TRBJ1-3; D not certain. The length of the CDR3 is 14 residues. Looked up from germline, CDR1 is LNHDA and CDR2 is SQIVND (reference sequence). Trimming shortened V by 4 bases and J by 2 bases, and 9 bases separated the two germline ends. The CDR3 protein is CASSTGEAGNTIYF. DNA of the CDR3: TGTGCCAGTAGTACCGGGGAGGCTGGAAACACCATATATTTT.

This clonotype was observed at least ten times. V is TRBV20-1 and J is TRBJ2-1, with D hard to call. The CDR3 length is 13 residues. The germline gives CDR1 DFQATT, CDR2 SNEGSKA (reference sequence). The V gene lost 0 bases and the J gene lost 5 bases, with 8 bases spanning the gap. For the CDR3, the DNA is TGCAGTGCTAGAGATCCGCGGAACAATGAGCAGTTCTTC. Amino acid sequence: CSARDPRNNEQFF.

The chain couples TRBV5-6 to TRBJ2-7; perhaps TRBD1 as D (6 bases). The CDR3 has 14 residues. CDR1 and CDR2 (germline): SGHDT, YYEEEE. Trimming took 8 bases from V and 0 from J, leaving 15 bases between them. The CDR3 loop reads CASQNRDNSYEQYF. For the CDR3, the DNA is TGTGCCAGTCAGAACCGGGACAACTCCTACGAGCAGTACTTC.

This clonotype was counted ten times or more. The chain employs TRBV12-3 or TRBV12-4 and TRBJ1-4; D unresolved. V was clipped by 6 bases and J by 8 bases, with 16 bases between them. This CDR3 region has 14 residues. The CDR3 DNA follows: TGTGCCAGCAGCCTCAACCCGGCGGTGGAAAAACTGTTTTTT. Its protein product is CASSLNPAVEKLFF.

In this sample, this clonotype turned up a few times. For the CDR3, the DNA is TGTGCCAGCAGCGATTACCGGGACAGGCAGTATTTT. Amino acid sequence: CASSDYRDRQYF. The chain is built from TRBV7-2 and TRBJ2-3; 7 bases align to TRBD1. Looked up from germline, CDR1 is SGHTA and CDR2 is FQGNSA. The junction had 7 bases not matched to a gene; V was cut back by 5 bases and J by 11 bases. The length of the CDR3 is 12 residues.

This clonotype was recorded a few times. A read error is possible here, since a much larger clone lies one base away. The chain joins TRBV28 to TRBJ2-1; D unresolved. CDR3 length equals 16 residues. Trimming took 1 base from V and 1 from J, leaving 11 bases between them. Germline values: CDR1 MDHEN, CDR2 SYDVKM. The chain's CDR3 is CASSLLSRQSYNEQFF. Here the CDR3 DNA reads TGTGCCAGCAGTTTATTGAGCAGGCAGTCCTACAATGAGCAGTTCTTC.

This rearrangement joins TRBV4-2 to TRBJ2-7, with no clear D. With 0 bases removed from V and 0 bases from J, the gap between germline ends came to 9 bases. Germline assignment: CDR1 LGHNA and CDR2 YNFKEQ. This CDR3 comprises 15 residues. In DNA, the CDR3 is TGTGCCAGCAGCCAAGATCCAGTTAGCTCCTACGAGCAGTACTTC. It encodes CASSQDPVSSYEQYF.

This clonotype came up many times. The chain combines TRBV28 with TRBJ2-2; D call uncertain. Trimming pared 6 bases from V and 8 bases from J, leaving 13 bases between. The CDR3 totals 13 residues. The germline V gene has CDR1 MDHEN and CDR2 SYDVKM. Here the CDR3 DNA reads TGTGCCAGCAGACCCCTTGCGGTAGGGGAGCTGTTTTTT. It codes for CASRPLAVGELFF.

This clonotype has a count of ten or more. The J gene is TRBJ1-2, the V gene TRBV7-2; no definite D call. This CDR3 is built from 12 residues. V was cut by 3 bases and J by 6 bases, with 8 bases left in between. Looked up from germline, CDR1 is SGHTA and CDR2 is FQGNSA. In DNA form, the CDR3 reads TGTGCCAGCAGCTTGAACGGGGATGGCTACACCTTC. Protein: CASSLNGDGYTF.

This clonotype has ten or more counts. The V gene is TRBV7-9, the J gene TRBJ2-2; D gene ambiguous. Germline V CDR1 and CDR2: SEHNR, FQNEAQ (reference sequence). V was pared by 2 bases and J by 3 bases, with 7 bases between. The length of the CDR3 is 14 residues. In DNA form, the CDR3 reads TGTGCCAGCAGCTTAACTGGGGACACCGGGGAGCTGTTTTTT. Protein: CASSLTGDTGELFF.

This clonotype was recorded at least ten times. The chain couples TRBV7-2 to TRBJ2-7; TRBD2 matches at 9 bases. This CDR3 is built from 13 residues. Trimming cost V 5 bases and J 5 bases; bases outside gene matches: 4. CDR1 and CDR2 from the germline V gene are SGHTA and FQGNSA. The CDR3 bases are TGTGCCAGCAGCCGAGCGGGAGGTAACGAGCAGTACTTC. Translating gives CASSRAGGNEQYF. Drawing the rest from reference TRBV7-2 and TRBJ2-7, the complete variable domain is GAGVSQSPSNKVTEKGKDVELRCDPISGHTALYWYRQSLGQGLEFLIYFQGNSAPDKSGLPSDRFSAERTGGSVSTLTIQRTQQEDSAVYLCASSRAGGNEQYFGPGTRLTVT.

Many counts were recorded for this clonotype. This chain uses TRBV12-3 or TRBV12-4 with TRBJ2-3, with D unresolved. The CDR3 has 14 amino acids. The germline V and J ends were trimmed by 7 bases and 6 bases, with 17 bases remaining between them. CDR3: CASTMAAAADTQYF. In DNA form, the CDR3 reads TGTGCCAGCACCATGGCTGCCGCAGCGGATACGCAGTATTTT.

V gene TRBV20-1 combines with J gene TRBJ1-6; D is unclear. V lost 6 bases, J lost 3 bases, and 12 bases lay in between. This CDR3 is 14 amino acids long. CDR1 and CDR2 from the germline V gene are DFQATT and SNEGSKA (reference sequence). The CDR3 sequence: CSARLENYNSPLHF. The CDR3 region has the DNA TGCAGTGCACGGCTGGAAAACTATAATTCACCCCTCCACTTT.

The table lists this clonotype with a few counts. An end of the junction does not agree with germline; a read error may underlie this. This rearrangement joins TRBV18 to TRBJ2-5, with D tentatively TRBD1 or TRBD2 (5 bases each). Germline CDR1 and CDR2: KGHSH and LQKENI. This CDR3 spans 15 amino acids. Written as DNA, the CDR3 is TGTGTCAGCTCACCTAAGTTGGGGGAACAAGAGACCCAGTACTTC. It translates to CVSSPKLGEQETQYF.

This clonotype was counted a few times. The genes are TRBV3-1 and TRBJ2-7; 10 bases match TRBD2. Germline trimming cut 0 bases from V and 5 bases from J; bases unmatched to any gene: 7. CDR1 is LGHDT and CDR2 is YNNKEL in the germline V gene (reference sequence). The CDR3 has 16 amino acids. CDR3 protein: CASSQDLLAGVHEQYF. CDR3 nucleotide sequence: TGTGCCAGCAGCCAAGACCTGCTAGCGGGGGTCCACGAGCAGTACTTC.

The sample holds a few counts of this clonotype. The chain joins TRBV28 to TRBJ1-3; unclear D gene. Germline loops: CDR1 MDHEN, CDR2 SYDVKM. V was cut by 5 bases and J by 0 bases, with 11 bases left in between. This CDR3 spans 15 amino acids. The CDR3 region has the DNA TGTGCCAGCAGTGCAGTTCAATCCTCTGGAAACACCATATATTTT. Its translation is CASSAVQSSGNTIYF. The variable domain in full, completed from reference TRBV28 and TRBJ1-3, reads DVKVTQSSRYLVKRTGEKVFLECVQDMDHENMFWYRQDPGLGLRLIYFSYDVKMKEKGDIPEGYSVSREKKERFSLILESASTNQTSMYLCASSAVQSSGNTIYFGEGSWLTVV.

With respect to this clonotype: This could be a read error, since a much larger clone is one nucleotide away. This rearrangement joins TRBV5-1 to TRBJ1-3; TRBD1 might be the D (5 bases). Germline V gene data show CDR1 as SGHRS and CDR2 as YFSETQ. The CDR3 covers 17 residues. As DNA, the CDR3 is TGCACCAGCAGCTCGAACTACGGGACGATCTCTGGAAACACCATATATTTT. Amino acid sequence: CTSSSNYGTISGNTIYF.

In this sample, this clonotype turned up many times. The chain uses TRBV6-1 and TRBJ1-5; D unclear. The CDR3 is 16 amino acids. Germline lookup yields CDR1 MNHNS and CDR2 SASEGT. Trimming removed 4 bases from V and 4 bases from J, with 17 bases in between. The CDR3 region is CASSAGPRVGNQPQHF. The CDR3 DNA sequence: TGTGCCAGCAGTGCCGGGCCCCGAGTCGGTAATCAGCCCCAGCATTTT.

This clonotype has ten or more counts. The chain employs TRBV27 and TRBJ2-3; 7 nucleotides match TRBD1. The ends lost 7 bases at V and 0 bases at J; junction bases unmatched: 4. CDR3 size: 14 residues. Germline CDR1 and CDR2: MNHEY and SMNVEV (reference sequence). This CDR3 is CASTLQGSTDTQYF. CDR3 nucleotide sequence: TGTGCCAGCACCTTACAGGGGAGCACAGATACGCAGTATTTT.

In DNA, the CDR3 is TGTGCCAGTAGTCCTAGGGGCTTCACAAGCACAGATACGCAGTATTTT. Translation: CASSPRGFTSTDTQYF. The J gene is TRBJ2-3, the V gene TRBV19; the D gene is possibly TRBD1 (5 bases). This CDR3 is built from 16 residues. Germline CDR1 is LNHDA and CDR2 is SQIVND (reference sequence). V gave up 5 bases and J gave up 0 bases, with 15 bases separating them.

This clonotype was counted between two and nine times. The chain employs TRBV11-2 and TRBJ2-1, with 8 bases that match TRBD2. The CDR3 consists of 12 residues. Germline CDR1 reads SGHAT; CDR2 reads FQNNGV. Trimming took 5 bases from V and 12 from J; bases not matched to a gene: 6. In DNA form, the CDR3 reads TGTGCCAGCAGCCCGGGGGGGGGCGGGCAGTTCTTC. This encodes CASSPGGGGQFF.